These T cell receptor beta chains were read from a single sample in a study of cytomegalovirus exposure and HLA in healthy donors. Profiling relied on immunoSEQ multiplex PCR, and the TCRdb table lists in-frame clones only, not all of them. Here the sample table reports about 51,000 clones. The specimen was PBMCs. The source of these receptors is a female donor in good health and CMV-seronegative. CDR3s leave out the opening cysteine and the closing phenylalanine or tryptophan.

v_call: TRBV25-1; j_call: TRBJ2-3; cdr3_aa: ASSAPSADTQY
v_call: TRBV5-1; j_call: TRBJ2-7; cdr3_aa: ASSRVDRDNEQY
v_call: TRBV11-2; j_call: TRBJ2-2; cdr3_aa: ASLGVRNTGELF
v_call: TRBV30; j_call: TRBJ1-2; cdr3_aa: AWSVRGQGYGYT
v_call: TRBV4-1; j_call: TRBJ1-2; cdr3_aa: ASSQVGADRGYT
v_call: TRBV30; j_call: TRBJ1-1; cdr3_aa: AWSSNARGAF
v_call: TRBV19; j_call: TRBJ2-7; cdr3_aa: ASSMVAGVYEQY
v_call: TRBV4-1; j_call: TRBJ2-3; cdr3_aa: ASSLAGASTDTQY
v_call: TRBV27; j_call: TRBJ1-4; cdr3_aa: ASSPFLGANEKLF
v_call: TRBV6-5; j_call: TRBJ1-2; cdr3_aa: ASTDISVNYGYT
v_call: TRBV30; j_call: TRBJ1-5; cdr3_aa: AWRQGSNQPQH
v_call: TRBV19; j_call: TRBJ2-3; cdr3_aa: ASSIVPGTHRGQY
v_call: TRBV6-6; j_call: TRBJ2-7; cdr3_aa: ASSSFSYEQY
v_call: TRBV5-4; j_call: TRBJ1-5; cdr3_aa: ASSKDRGQNQPQH
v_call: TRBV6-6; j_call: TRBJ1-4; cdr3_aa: ASSQQGAREKLF
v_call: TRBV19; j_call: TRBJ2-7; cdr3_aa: ASSARTSGRSYPYEQY
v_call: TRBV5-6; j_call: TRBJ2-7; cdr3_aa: ASSLTAGYEQY
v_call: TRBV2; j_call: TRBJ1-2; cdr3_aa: ASRTTGYSYGYT
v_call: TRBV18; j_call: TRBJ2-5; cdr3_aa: ASSFWTEGETQY
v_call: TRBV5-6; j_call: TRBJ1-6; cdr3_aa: ASSLVGQGSPLH
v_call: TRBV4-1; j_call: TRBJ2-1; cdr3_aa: ASSQTQGALYNEQF
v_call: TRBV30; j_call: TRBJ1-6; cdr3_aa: AWAGEVNSPLH
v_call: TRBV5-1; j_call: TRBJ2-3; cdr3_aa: ASSLSVQSLTDTQY
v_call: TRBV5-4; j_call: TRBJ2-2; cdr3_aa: ASSYRGFRNTGELF
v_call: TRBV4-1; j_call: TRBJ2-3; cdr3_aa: ASSQKGQGARADTQY
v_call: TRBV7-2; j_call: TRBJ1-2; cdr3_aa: ASSLEAGNYGYT
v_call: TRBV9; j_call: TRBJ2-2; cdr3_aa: ASTRTFSGSNTGELF
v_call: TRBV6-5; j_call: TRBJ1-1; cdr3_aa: ASSKTTGVNTEAF
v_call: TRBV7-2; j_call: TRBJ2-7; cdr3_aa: ASSLTGETEQY
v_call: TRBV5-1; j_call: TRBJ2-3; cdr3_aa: ASLLTGASTDTQY
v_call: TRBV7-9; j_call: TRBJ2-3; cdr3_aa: ASSLRTSGGLWSTDTQY
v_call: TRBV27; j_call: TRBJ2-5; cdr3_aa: ASSYRTDRGTQY
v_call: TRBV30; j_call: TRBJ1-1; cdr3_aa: AWTRAGGAF
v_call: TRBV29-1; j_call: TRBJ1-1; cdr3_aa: SGTGGTGEDF
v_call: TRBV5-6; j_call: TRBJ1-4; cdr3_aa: ASSSTGIREKLF
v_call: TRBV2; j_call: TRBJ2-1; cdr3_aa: ASRMGGNEQF
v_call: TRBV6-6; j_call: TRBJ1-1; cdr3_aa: ASSGEGTEAF
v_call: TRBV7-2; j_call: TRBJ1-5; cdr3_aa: ASSQGEFGNQPQH
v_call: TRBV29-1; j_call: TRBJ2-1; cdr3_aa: SGGGYNEQF
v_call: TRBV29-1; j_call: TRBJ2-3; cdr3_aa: SLEQGTDTQY
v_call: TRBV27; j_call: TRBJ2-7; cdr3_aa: ASSGREDYEQY
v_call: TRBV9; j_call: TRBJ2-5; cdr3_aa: ASSVVSGGAAETQY
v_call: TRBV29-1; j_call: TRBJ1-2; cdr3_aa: SVADLRDYGYT
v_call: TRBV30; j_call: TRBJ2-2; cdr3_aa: AGSPSGRETGELF
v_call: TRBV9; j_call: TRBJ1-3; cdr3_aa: ASTGGAGNTIY
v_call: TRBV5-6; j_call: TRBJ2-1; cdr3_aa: ASSFAGNEQF
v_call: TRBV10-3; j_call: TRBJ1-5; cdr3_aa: AISERTGSNQPQH
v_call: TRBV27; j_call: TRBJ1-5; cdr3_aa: ASSLGGLNQPQH
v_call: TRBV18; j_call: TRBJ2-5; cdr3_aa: ASSAGLETQY
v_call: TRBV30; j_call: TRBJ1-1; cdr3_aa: AWESERGNTEAF
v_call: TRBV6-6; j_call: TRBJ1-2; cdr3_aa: ASSYLGQGNYGYT
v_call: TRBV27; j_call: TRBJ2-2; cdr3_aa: ASTRWDRGPVSGELF
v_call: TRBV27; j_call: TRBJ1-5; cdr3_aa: ASRIQGMGNQPQH
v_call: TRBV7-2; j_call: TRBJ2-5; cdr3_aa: ASSGRIQQETQY
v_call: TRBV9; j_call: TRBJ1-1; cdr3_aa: ASSVDRMNTEAF
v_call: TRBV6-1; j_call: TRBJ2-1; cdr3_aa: ASSFLGLLNEQF
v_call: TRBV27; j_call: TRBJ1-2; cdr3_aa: ASSLQGTGNYGYT
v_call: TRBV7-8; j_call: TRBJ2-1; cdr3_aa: AGLDPPYNEQF
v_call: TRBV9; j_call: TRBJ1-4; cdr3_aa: ASRTGEGEKLF
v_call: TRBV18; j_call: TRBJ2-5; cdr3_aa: ASSKEGEETQY